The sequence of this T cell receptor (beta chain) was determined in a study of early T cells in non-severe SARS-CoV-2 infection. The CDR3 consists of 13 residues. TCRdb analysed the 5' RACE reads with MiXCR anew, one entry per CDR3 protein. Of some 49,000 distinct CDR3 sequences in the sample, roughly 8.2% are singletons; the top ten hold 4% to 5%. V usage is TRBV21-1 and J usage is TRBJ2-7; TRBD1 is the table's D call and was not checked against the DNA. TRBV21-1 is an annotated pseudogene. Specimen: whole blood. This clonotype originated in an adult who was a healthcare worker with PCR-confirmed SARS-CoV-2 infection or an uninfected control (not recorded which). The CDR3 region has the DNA TGTGCCAGCAGCAAAAACCGGGACTACGAGCAGTACTTC. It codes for CASSKNRDYEQYF.